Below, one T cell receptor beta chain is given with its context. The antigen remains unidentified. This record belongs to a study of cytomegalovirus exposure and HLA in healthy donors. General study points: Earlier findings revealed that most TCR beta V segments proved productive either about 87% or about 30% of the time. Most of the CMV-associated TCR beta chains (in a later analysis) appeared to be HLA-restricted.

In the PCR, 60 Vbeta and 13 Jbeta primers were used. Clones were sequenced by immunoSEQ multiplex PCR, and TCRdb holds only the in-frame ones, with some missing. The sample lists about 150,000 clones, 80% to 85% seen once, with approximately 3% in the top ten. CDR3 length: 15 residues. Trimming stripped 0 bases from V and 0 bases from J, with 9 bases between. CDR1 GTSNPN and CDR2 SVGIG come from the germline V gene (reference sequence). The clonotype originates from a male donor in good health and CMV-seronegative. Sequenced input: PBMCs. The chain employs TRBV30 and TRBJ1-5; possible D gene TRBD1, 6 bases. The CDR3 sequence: CAWSVGTISNQPQHF. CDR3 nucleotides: TGTGCCTGGAGTGTCGGGACAATTAGCAATCAGCCCCAGCATTTT.